The rows below give T cell receptor beta chains drawn from one sample of a study of lymphopenia after photon versus proton radiotherapy. The repertoire was sequenced with immunoSEQ multiplex PCR; TCRdb's copy has only in-frame clones and lacks some. In the table there are under 35,000 clones, nearly 90% of which are singletons. The sequenced sample was peripheral blood, obtained from a patient treated with proton-based radiotherapy. The receptors stem from a woman in her 70s with pancreatic cancer. Some clones in this sample may be carry-over from other donors' samples. Both conserved end residues are part of each CDR3. D genes are given only for firm matches. Clone size is not always given. Where it is, it says once, few, many or a class for expanded clones.

D gene,clone size,V gene,J gene,CDR3 protein,CDR3 DNA
TRBD2,-,TRBV11-1,TRBJ2-7,CASSLTSGQFSYEQYF,TGTGCCAGCAGCTTAACTAGCGGCCAATTCTCCTACGAGCAGTACTTC
-,once,TRBV29-1,TRBJ2-6,CSVDWGAAGANVLTF,TGCAGCGTTGACTGGGGGGCGGCTGGGGCCAACGTCCTGACTTTC
-,-,TRBV30,TRBJ1-3,CAWSATQISGNTIYF,TGTGCCTGGAGCGCTACACAAATCTCTGGAAACACCATATATTTT
TRBD1,-,TRBV25-1,TRBJ1-3,CASSEYRGLASGNTIYF,TGTGCCAGCAGTGAATATAGGGGGCTTGCCTCTGGAAACACCATATATTTT
-,-,TRBV7-2,TRBJ1-1,CASSSGLWGSEAFF,TGTGCCAGCAGCTCAGGGCTCTGGGGTAGCGAAGCTTTCTTT
-,-,TRBV2,TRBJ2-5,CASSTVYQETQYF,TGTGCCAGCAGTACCGTATACCAAGAGACCCAGTACTTC
-,-,TRBV5-4,TRBJ2-7,CASSVESAYEQYF,TGTGCCAGCAGCGTGGAGAGTGCCTACGAGCAGTACTTC
TRBD1,-,TRBV5-1,TRBJ2-5,CASNSGTGSPETQYF,TGCGCCAGCAACTCCGGGACAGGGAGCCCGGAGACCCAGTACTTC
TRBD1,-,TRBV6-6,TRBJ2-3,CASIAVQGATDTQYF,TGTGCCAGCATTGCGGTACAGGGGGCCACAGATACGCAGTATTTT
TRBD1,once,TRBV5-6,TRBJ2-7,CASSSTGIPYEQYF,TGTGCCAGCAGCTCGACAGGGATTCCCTACGAGCAGTACTTC
TRBD2,few,TRBV28,TRBJ2-3,CASSPSLLLAGSRRGTDTQYF,TGTGCCAGCAGTCCTAGTTTGTTATTAGCGGGATCGCGACGGGGCACAGATACGCAGTATTTT
-,-,TRBV4-2,TRBJ2-4,CASSQEPGESIQNIQYF,TGTGCCAGCAGCCAAGAGCCGGGAGAGAGCATCCAAAACATTCAGTACTTC
-,-,TRBV6-6,TRBJ1-1,CASSYPEVVSTEAFF,TGTGCCAGCAGTTACCCGGAGGTGGTGAGCACTGAAGCTTTCTTT
-,-,TRBV29-1,TRBJ2-2,CSGQDTGELFF,TGCAGCGGACAGGACACCGGGGAGCTGTTTTTT
TRBD1,-,TRBV30,TRBJ1-3,CACSVRGPGNTIYF,TGTGCCTGTAGTGTCAGGGGGCCTGGAAACACCATATATTTT
-,-,TRBV7-9,TRBJ1-1,CASSPMTGNTEAFF,TGTGCCAGCAGCCCGATGACAGGCAACACTGAAGCTTTCTTT
-,-,TRBV15,TRBJ2-5,CATSGFGRPSGETQYF,TGTGCCACCAGCGGATTTGGGAGACCTTCGGGCGAGACCCAGTACTTC
-,few,TRBV7-2,TRBJ1-2,CASSRYYGYTF,TGTGCCAGCAGCCGTTACTATGGCTACACCTTC
TRBD2,-,TRBV29-1,TRBJ2-5,CSSNPTSGILETQYF,TGCAGCTCAAACCCCACTAGCGGGATTTTGGAGACCCAGTACTTC
-,-,TRBV4-1,TRBJ1-2,CASSQEQGKWGYTF,TGCGCCAGCAGCCAAGAACAGGGAAAATGGGGCTACACCTTC
TRBD2,-,TRBV5-1,TRBJ2-1,CASSLSRTSGRNEQFF,TGCGCCAGCAGCTTGAGCCGGACTAGCGGGAGGAATGAGCAGTTCTTC
-,once,TRBV28,TRBJ1-5,CASSLSGALGFQPQHF,TGTGCCAGCAGTTTATCCGGGGCGCTGGGCTTTCAGCCCCAGCATTTT
-,-,TRBV27,TRBJ2-7,CASTGSSYEQYF,TGTGCCAGCACAGGGTCTTCCTACGAGCAGTACTTC
-,-,TRBV29-1,TRBJ1-5,CSVGTPNQPQHF,TGCAGCGTTGGGACACCGAATCAGCCCCAGCATTTT
-,-,TRBV19,TRBJ1-6,CASSLQGPQGSYNSPLHF,TGTGCCAGTAGTCTCCAAGGGCCGCAGGGTTCCTATAATTCACCCCTCCACTTT